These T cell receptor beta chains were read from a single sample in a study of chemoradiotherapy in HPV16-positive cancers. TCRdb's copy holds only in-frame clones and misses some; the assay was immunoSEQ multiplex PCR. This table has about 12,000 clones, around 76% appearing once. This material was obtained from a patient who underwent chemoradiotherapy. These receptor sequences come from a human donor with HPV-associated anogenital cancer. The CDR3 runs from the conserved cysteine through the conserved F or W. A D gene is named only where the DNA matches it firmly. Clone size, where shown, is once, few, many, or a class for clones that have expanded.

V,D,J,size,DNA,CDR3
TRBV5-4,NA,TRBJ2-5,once,TGTGCCAGCAGCTTGTTCCGGGGCTCAGAGACCCAGTACTTC,CASSLFRGSETQYF
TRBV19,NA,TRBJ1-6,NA,TGTGCCAGTACCAGGGAAGGAGAGAGCTCCTATAATTCACCCCTCCACTTT,CASTREGESSYNSPLHF
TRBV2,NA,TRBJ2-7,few,TGTGCCAGCAGCCCCGACAGGGAGCAGTACTTC,CASSPDREQYF
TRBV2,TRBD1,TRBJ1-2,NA,TGTGCCAGCAGTATAGGACAGGGATTAGATGGCTACACCTTC,CASSIGQGLDGYTF
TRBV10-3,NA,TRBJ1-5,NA,TGTGCCATCAGTGAGAGGGGCGGCGGTGATAGCAATCAGCCCCAGCATTTT,CAISERGGGDSNQPQHF
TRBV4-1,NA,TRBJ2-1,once,TGCGCCAGCAGCCAAGATTACAGGGACAATGAGCAGTTCTTC,CASSQDYRDNEQFF
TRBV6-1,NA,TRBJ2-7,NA,TGTGCCACCTCACCGTCGGGACAAGCTCACGAGCAGTACTTC,CATSPSGQAHEQYF
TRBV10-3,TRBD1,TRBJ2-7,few,TGTGCCATCAGTGACAGGGCAGGGGGAAGCGAGCAGTACTTC,CAISDRAGGSEQYF
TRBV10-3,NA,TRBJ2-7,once,TGTGCCATCTCCAGTTTAAGCTCCTACGAGCAGTACTTC,CAISSLSSYEQYF
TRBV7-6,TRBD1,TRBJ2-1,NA,TGTGCCAGCAGCCTCTCCCGGCCGGGACAGGGTACCAATGAGCAGTTCTTC,CASSLSRPGQGTNEQFF
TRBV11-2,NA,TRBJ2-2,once,TGTGCCAGCAGCTTATTCGGGGGGAACACCGGGGAGCTGTTTTTT,CASSLFGGNTGELFF
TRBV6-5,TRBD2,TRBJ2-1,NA,TGTGCCAGCAAGTTTAGCGGGGGGTCTCAGTTCTTC,CASKFSGGSQFF
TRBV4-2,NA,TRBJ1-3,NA,TGTGCCAGCAGCCAAGATTGGAGCTCTGGAAACACCATATATTTT,CASSQDWSSGNTIYF
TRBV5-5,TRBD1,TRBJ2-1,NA,TGTGCCAGCAGTATGGCCGGGACAGTTGTCTATGAGCAGTTCTTC,CASSMAGTVVYEQFF
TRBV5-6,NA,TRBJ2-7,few,TGTGCCAGCAGCTTAGGCAGGGTTTTGCACGAGCAGTACTTC,CASSLGRVLHEQYF
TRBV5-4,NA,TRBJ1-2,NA,TGTGCCAGCAGCAGTCGGGGGTATGGCTACACCTTC,CASSSRGYGYTF
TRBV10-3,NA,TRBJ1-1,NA,TGTGCCATCAGTGCGTCTACCTCGGACACTGAAGCTTTCTTT,CAISASTSDTEAFF
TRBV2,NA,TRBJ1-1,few,TGTGCCAGCAATCCCAGGAACACTGAAGCTTTCTTT,CASNPRNTEAFF
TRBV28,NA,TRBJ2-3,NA,TGTGCCAGCAGCCGACTCCTACTGGGAGATACGCAGTATTTT,CASSRLLLGDTQYF
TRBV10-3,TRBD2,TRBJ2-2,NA,TGTGCCATCAGTGGGCCCGCCGGGACTACCTACACCGGGGAGCTGTTTTTT,CAISGPAGTTYTGELFF
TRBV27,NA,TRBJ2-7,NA,TGTGCCAGCAGTCCCGGGTCGTGGGGATACGAGCAGTACTTC,CASSPGSWGYEQYF
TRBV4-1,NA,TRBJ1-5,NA,TGCGCCAGCAGCCAACTTGATCAGCCCCAGCATTTT,CASSQLDQPQHF
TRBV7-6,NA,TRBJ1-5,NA,TGTGCCAGCAGCTTACAGGGAGGCAATCAGCCCCAGCATTTT,CASSLQGGNQPQHF
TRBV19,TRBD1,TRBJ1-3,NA,TGTGCCAGTAGTATGGGGACAGGGGGCTCTTTGGACACCATATATTTT,CASSMGTGGSLDTIYF
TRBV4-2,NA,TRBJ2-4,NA,TGTGCCAGCAGCCAAGTATCCCAGGACAAAAACATTCAGTACTTC,CASSQVSQDKNIQYF
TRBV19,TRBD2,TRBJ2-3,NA,TGTGCCAGTAGTACCTCCCGGACTAGCGGATTCACAGATACGCAGTATTTT,CASSTSRTSGFTDTQYF
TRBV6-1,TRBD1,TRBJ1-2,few,TGTGCCAGCGGGGGACAGGGAAGGGCTAACTATGGCTACACCTTC,CASGGQGRANYGYTF
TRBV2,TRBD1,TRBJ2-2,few,TGTGCCAGCACCTACAGGGGGGCCACCGGGGAGCTGTTTTTT,CASTYRGATGELFF
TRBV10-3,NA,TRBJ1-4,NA,TGTGCCATCAGTGAGGCGGGGCTTAATGAAAAACTGTTTTTT,CAISEAGLNEKLFF
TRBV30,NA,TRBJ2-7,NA,TGTGCCTGGAGTTACGGACAGATTCCTCGTTGTATCTTC,CAWSYGQIPRCIF
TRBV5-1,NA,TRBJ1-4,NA,TGCGCCAGCAGCTTGGCCGGGGACGAAAAACTGTTTTTT,CASSLAGDEKLFF